This T cell receptor beta chain derives from a study of T cell repertoires in cytomegalovirus infection. Study-level points and caveats: HLA-C-restricted, CMV-specific TCR beta clonotypes were dominant ex vivo.

A remark on this clonotype: As yet, its antigen is unknown. One end of the junction fails to match germline, which may point to a read error.

TCRdb reprocessed the reads with MiXCR, giving one entry per CDR3 protein. Counted here are about 920,000 distinct CDR3 sequences, approximately 33% occurring once; the ten biggest clones make up over 10%. This sequence originates from a human donor in good health (CMV status not recorded). Some clones in this sample may be carry-over from other donors' samples. Sequenced here: cultured CD8+ T cells from PBMCs, sampled from culture after CMV antigen stimulation.

The CDR3 DNA is TGTGTCAGCAGCCCCCTATTTCGGACGGGGGCGAACACTGAAGCTTTCTTT. Its translation is CVSSPLFRTGANTEAFF. The genes are TRBV14 and TRBJ1-1; a weak D match, TRBD1 (6 bases). The germline gives CDR1 SGHDN, CDR2 FVKESK. CDR3 length: 17 residues.